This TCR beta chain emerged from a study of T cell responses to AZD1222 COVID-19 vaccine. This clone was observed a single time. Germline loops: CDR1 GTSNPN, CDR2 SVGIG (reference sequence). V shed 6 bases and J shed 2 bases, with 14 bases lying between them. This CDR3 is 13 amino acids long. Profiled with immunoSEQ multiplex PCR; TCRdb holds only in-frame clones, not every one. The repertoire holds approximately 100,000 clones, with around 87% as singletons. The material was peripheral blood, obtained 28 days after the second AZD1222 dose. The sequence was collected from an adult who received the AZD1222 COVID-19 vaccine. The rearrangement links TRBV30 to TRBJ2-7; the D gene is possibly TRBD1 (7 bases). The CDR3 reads CACPGGSPYEQYF. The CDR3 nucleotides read TGTGCCTGTCCAGGGGGGTCCCCCTACGAGCAGTACTTC.